This T cell receptor (beta chain) was found in a study of neoadjuvant anti-PD-1 for oral cavity cancer. The overall study: Patients without progression received a fourth nivolumab dose around day 43, then surgical resection on days 50-56.

In the case of this clone: Its target is unknown.

Study-wide results and caveats: Only a few patients per response group were TCR-analyzed; validation needed. After neoadjuvant nivolumab, PBMC T cell clonality was significantly higher in non-responders than responders.

No culture or expansion preceded analysis of these blood cells. Assay used: immunoSEQ multiplex PCR; TCRdb lists only in-frame clones, some missing. The data contain over 14,000 clones, about 67% of them singletons. Deletions cut 0 bases from V and 7 bases from J, with 19 bases between. The germline V gene encodes CDR1 LNHNV and CDR2 YYDKDF (reference sequence). The CDR3 consists of 16 residues. Sequences were derived from PBMCs, sampled before nivolumab (anti-PD-1) treatment. The sequence derives from a person aged 40 to 85 with oral cavity squamous cell carcinoma. V usage is TRBV15 and J usage is TRBJ2-7; D gene unclear. The CDR3 loop reads CATSRDPLGQFLEQYF. The CDR3, as DNA: TGTGCCACCAGCAGAGACCCCTTAGGGCAGTTTTTAGAGCAGTACTTC.